Following are 25 T cell receptor beta chains from one sample sequenced in a study of human T cells and chemical hapten exposure. TCRdb re-derived calls from the RACE reads in MiXCR, one entry per CDR3 protein. The sample shows more than 55,000 distinct CDR3 sequences, about 10% of them seen only once. Time point given: pre-sensitization, week 0. Treatment of the sample: therapeutic diphenylcyclopropenone sensitization with weekly scalp DPC. The material was whole blood, obtained in connection with sensitization to the hapten diphenylcyclopropenone (DPC). These receptors came from a woman aged 40-49 years with alopecia areata. Some clones in this sample may be carry-over from other donors' samples.

The CDR3: CASSLEGLDPYNEQFF. The CDR3 bases are TGCGCCAGCAGCTTGGAGGGACTAGACCCCTACAATGAGCAGTTCTTC. The V call is TRBV5-1, the J call TRBJ2-1, with TRBD2 matching over 8 bases. With 0 bases clipped from V and 2 bases from J, the junction kept 4 bases outside the gene matches. The CDR3 spans 16 residues. Germline assignment: CDR1 SGHRS and CDR2 YFSETQ.

This clonotype showed up many times. The junction departs from the called germline gene at one end, perhaps through a read error. This sequence joins TRBV7-7 and TRBJ2-5; D might be TRBD2 (5 bases). Germline assignment: CDR1 SSHAT and CDR2 FNYEAQ (reference sequence). This CDR3 spans 15 amino acids. CDR3 in DNA: TGTGCTAGCAGCTTAGTCGGAGGATCATCAGAGACCCAGTACTTC. This sequence encodes CASSLVGGSSETQYF.

This clonotype was detected a few times. The chain employs TRBV20-1 and TRBJ2-3; 8 positions match TRBD2. Germline trimming cut 3 bases from V and 2 bases from J; bases unmatched to any gene: 4. The V gene's germline CDR1 is DFQATT and CDR2 SNEGSKA (reference sequence). This CDR3 comprises 14 residues. The CDR3 DNA reads as TGCAGTGCTAGTGGTAGCGGGGACACAGATACGCAGTATTTT. This encodes CSASGSGDTDTQYF.

This clonotype was counted a few times. This chain links TRBV29-1 with TRBJ2-6, with unresolved D. CDR3 length: 13 residues. CDR1 and CDR2 (germline): SQVTM, ANQGSEA. Between the trimmed V and J ends, which lost 5 bases and 1 base, there was a span of 6 bases. The CDR3 loop reads CSVRRSGANVLTF. DNA for the CDR3: TGCAGCGTTCGGCGGTCTGGGGCCAACGTCCTGACTTTC.

In this sample, this clonotype turned up a few times. CDR3 bases: TGTGCCAGCAGTTTGGCGGGGGCCGGCACTGAAGCTTTCTTT. The encoded protein is CASSLAGAGTEAFF. The chain uses TRBV28 and TRBJ1-1, with a weak D call TRBD1 (6 bases). CDR1 and CDR2 from the germline V gene are MDHEN and SYDVKM. This CDR3 contains 14 residues. Trimming left V 3 bases short and J 4 bases short, with 12 bases between.

This clonotype was seen at least ten times. The chain couples TRBV20-1 to TRBJ2-1; D gene uncertain. The CDR3 extends over 10 amino acids. With 4 bases removed from V and 5 bases from J, the gap between germline ends came to 3 bases. In germline, CDR1 is DFQATT, CDR2 SNEGSKA (reference sequence). This CDR3 reads CSATHNEQFF. The CDR3 DNA reads as TGCAGTGCTACCCACAATGAGCAGTTCTTC.

The chain is built from TRBV7-2 and TRBJ2-4; D is possibly TRBD1 (5 bases). Germline V gene data show CDR1 as SGHTA and CDR2 as FQGNSA. The CDR3 runs to 15 residues. Trimming took 1 base from V and 8 from J, leaving 15 bases between them. This CDR3 is CASSLGRQIRDIQYF. In DNA, the CDR3 is TGTGCCAGCAGCTTAGGAAGACAGATCCGGGACATTCAGTACTTC.

The sample holds a few counts of this clonotype. This chain joins TRBV10-3 and TRBJ1-1, with TRBD1 as a possible D gene (5 bases). This CDR3 is built from 13 residues. In germline, CDR1 is ENHRY, CDR2 SYGVKD. Between the trimmed V and J ends, which lost 10 bases and 2 bases, there was a span of 14 bases. CDR3 bases: TGTGCCACCGCATCGGACACCAACACTGAAGCTTTCTTT. Translating gives CATASDTNTEAFF.

The table lists this clonotype with a few counts. The chain links TRBV2 to TRBJ2-7; 8 bases map to TRBD1. Trimming removed 5 bases from V and 8 bases from J; junction bases left unmatched: 11. The germline V gene has CDR1 SNHLY and CDR2 FYNNEI. The CDR3 totals 14 residues. The CDR3 bases are TGTGCCAGCAGTCCAGACAGGGGAGGCGGTCAGCAGTACTTC. Translating it yields CASSPDRGGGQQYF.

This chain uses TRBV5-4 with TRBJ2-1; 12 nucleotides match TRBD2. The length of the CDR3 is 15 residues. Losses at the gene ends were 6 bases for V and 5 bases for J; bases not matched to a gene: 6. Germline V gene sequence: CDR1 SGHNT, CDR2 YYREEE (reference sequence). DNA for the CDR3: TGTGCCAGCACCCCGACTAGCGGGAGACACAATGAGCAGTTCTTC. Translated, it gives CASTPTSGRHNEQFF.

The V call is TRBV3-1, the J call TRBJ1-2, with 9 positions matching TRBD1. Germline-derived CDR1 and CDR2 are LGHDT and YNNKEL (reference sequence). V was pared by 3 bases and J by 6 bases, with 8 bases of the junction left unmatched. CDR3 size: 15 residues. The CDR3 sequence: CASSHGQGMGDGYTF. The CDR3 bases are TGTGCCAGCAGCCATGGACAGGGGATGGGGGATGGCTACACCTTC.

The rearrangement uses TRBV18 and TRBJ1-1; a weak D match, TRBD1 (5 bases). Germline CDR1 and CDR2: KGHSH and LQKENI. Trimming removed 3 bases from V and 6 bases from J, with 11 bases in between. The CDR3 runs 13 residues. The DNA of the CDR3 is TGTGCCAGCTCACCTCCGGGGGTCCCTGAAGCTTTCTTT. Its translation is CASSPPGVPEAFF. Full variable domain (outside the CDR3, taken from reference TRBV18 and TRBJ1-1): NAGVMQNPRHLVRRRGQEARLRCSPMKGHSHVYWYRQLPEEGLKFMVYLQKENIIDESGMPKERFSAEFPKEGPSILRIQQVVRGDSAAYFCASSPPGVPEAFFGQGTRLTVV.

The V and J genes are TRBV29-1 and TRBJ2-5, with D perhaps matching TRBD2 (7 bases). V gave up 7 bases and J gave up 5 bases, with 8 bases separating them. This CDR3 comprises 10 residues. Germline V gene data show CDR1 as SQVTM and CDR2 as ANQGSEA. The CDR3 here is CSGGGETQYF. CDR3 bases: TGCAGCGGGGGGGGCGAGACCCAGTACTTC.

The genes are TRBV20-1 and TRBJ1-2, with D hard to call. V lost 5 bases and J lost 8, with 24 bases in between. Germline V gene sequence: CDR1 DFQATT, CDR2 SNEGSKA (reference sequence). CDR3 length: 15 residues. The DNA of the CDR3 is TGCAGTGCTCCGGGTAGTATTTCGGGCTCAGAAGGCTACACCTTC. Its protein is CSAPGSISGSEGYTF.

Many counts were recorded for this clonotype. V and J are TRBV18 and TRBJ2-7, with D maybe TRBD2 (5 bases). The germline CDR1 and CDR2 sequences are KGHSH and LQKENI. Trimming took 3 bases from V and 1 from J, leaving 22 bases between them. This CDR3 is built from 18 residues. The CDR3 here is CASSPTEATARRSYEQYF. The CDR3 bases are TGTGCCAGCTCACCCACGGAGGCTACCGCCCGCCGATCCTACGAGCAGTACTTC.

The J gene is TRBJ1-1, the V gene TRBV14; perhaps TRBD1 as D (6 bases). The CDR3 extends over 12 amino acids. V lost 1 base to trimming and J lost 12 bases, with 12 bases between them. Germline CDR1 is SGHDN and CDR2 is FVKESK. CDR3 sequence (DNA): TGTGCCAGCAGCCAAGGGAACAGGGCGTCTTTCTTT. This encodes CASSQGNRASFF.

This clonotype was seen a few times. The chain links TRBV29-1 to TRBJ2-5, with 9 bases aligning to TRBD1. Trimming took 6 bases from V and 2 from J; bases not matched to a gene: 4. The CDR3 runs to 13 residues. From germline, CDR1 is SQVTM and CDR2 ANQGSEA. In DNA form, the CDR3 reads TGCAGCGTGGGGACAGGGCCTCAAGAGACCCAGTACTTC. It is translated as CSVGTGPQETQYF. Using reference TRBV29-1 and TRBJ2-5 for the parts outside the CDR3, the full variable domain is SAVISQKPSRDICQRGTSLTIQCQVDSQVTMMFWYRQQPGQSLTLIATANQGSEATYESGFVIDKFPISRPNLTFSTLTVSNMSPEDSSIYLCSVGTGPQETQYFGPGTRLLVL.

This chain joins TRBV12-3 or TRBV12-4 and TRBJ1-2, with D possibly matching TRBD1 (6 bases). The germline V and J ends were trimmed by 6 bases and 14 bases, with 25 bases remaining between them. This CDR3 is built from 14 residues. The CDR3 here is CASSPPRGGPLGTF. CDR3 nucleotides: TGTGCCAGCAGCCCCCCCCGTGGGGGCCCTTTAGGAACCTTC.

This clonotype was counted between two and nine times. The V gene is TRBV15, the J gene TRBJ2-5; a possible D gene is TRBD2 (6 bases). The CDR3 totals 16 residues. Trimming left V 2 bases short and J 5 bases short, with 18 bases between. From germline, CDR1 is LNHNV and CDR2 YYDKDF (reference sequence). The CDR3 DNA follows: TGTGCCACCAGCAGACCCGACCGCGGGGTTAGGGAGACCCAGTACTTC. It specifies CATSRPDRGVRETQYF.

This clonotype has a handful of counts. The chain combines TRBV29-1 with TRBJ2-7; TRBD1 agrees at 8 bases. With 6 bases clipped from V and 4 bases from J, the junction kept 11 bases outside the gene matches. Per germline, CDR1 SQVTM and CDR2 ANQGSEA. The CDR3 is 14 residues long. CDR3 protein: CSVGSGGAGYEQYF. CDR3 nucleotides: TGCAGCGTGGGCTCAGGGGGCGCAGGGTACGAGCAGTACTTC.

In this sample, this clonotype turned up a few times. The chain has TRBV7-6 and TRBJ1-4; 7 nucleotides align to TRBD1. CDR1 and CDR2 from the germline V gene are SGHVS and FNYEAQ. Trimming removed 1 base from V and 14 bases from J; junction bases left unmatched: 4. The CDR3 length is 12 residues. The CDR3 sequence: CASSLEGGPLFF. Here the CDR3 DNA reads TGTGCCAGCAGCTTAGAAGGGGGCCCGCTGTTTTTT. The whole variable domain, filled in from reference TRBV7-6 and TRBJ1-4, reads GAGVSQSPRYKVTKRGQDVALRCDPISGHVSLYWYRQALGQGPEFLTYFNYEAQQDKSGLPNDRFSAERPEGSISTLTIQRTEQRDSAMYRCASSLEGGPLFFGSGTQLSVL.

The chain joins TRBV12-3 or TRBV12-4 to TRBJ2-7, with 11 positions matching TRBD2. Unmatched junction bases numbered 9, after V lost 3 bases and J lost 2 bases. The CDR3 is 17 amino acids. The CDR3 coding sequence is TGTGCCAGCAGTTTGCGTCAACTAGCGGGGGAGACCTACGAGCAGTACTTC. This codes for CASSLRQLAGETYEQYF.

For this clonotype: The junction departs from the called germline gene at one end, perhaps through a read error. The chain has TRBV7-2 and TRBJ2-1, with 11 bases fitting TRBD2. The germline CDR1 and CDR2 sequences are SGHTA and FQGNSA. The CDR3 is 15 residues long. The CDR3 is CASSLAGGLANEQFF. The CDR3 DNA reads TGTGCCAGCAGCCTAGCGGGGGGCTTAGCCAATGAGCAGTTCTTC. The variable domain in full, with the rest retrieved from reference TRBV7-2 and TRBJ2-1, is GAGVSQSPSNKVTEKGKDVELRCDPISGHTALYWYRQSLGQGLEFLIYFQGNSAPDKSGLPSDRFSAERTGGSVSTLTIQRTQQEDSAVYLCASSLAGGLANEQFFGPGTRLTVL.

This clonotype was counted between two and nine times. The chain recombines TRBV5-4 with TRBJ2-7; 11 bases align to TRBD2. Germline V gene sequence: CDR1 SGHNT, CDR2 YYREEE (reference sequence). The CDR3 extends over 15 amino acids. Trimming at V came to 0 bases and at J to 7 bases, leaving 6 bases not matched to a gene. The DNA for the CDR3 is TGTGCCAGCAGCTTGGCGGGACTAGCGGTAGGGGAGCAGTACTTC. Translation: CASSLAGLAVGEQYF.

The table lists this clonotype with many counts. The chain carries TRBV10-2 and TRBJ1-5; TRBD1 might be the D (5 bases). Germline assignment: CDR1 WSHSY and CDR2 SAAADI. V was shortened by 10 bases and J by 0 bases, with 22 bases between the two germline ends. CDR3 size: 17 residues. CDR3 region: CATQGGGNSNSNQPQHF. The CDR3, as DNA: TGCGCCACGCAGGGTGGCGGGAACAGTAATAGCAATCAGCCCCAGCATTTT.